This TCR beta chain was obtained from a study of siplizumab effects on memory and regulatory T cells (dated by TCRdb to about 2019). About the investigation overall: The study examined how the anti-CD2 antibody siplizumab affects alloreactive T-cell subsets in allogeneic mixed lymphocyte reactions built from human PBMCs. Overall study outcomes, separate from this receptor: In reactions with siplizumab, an average of approximately 69% of mappable alloreactive CD4+ clones were Treg-derived, compared with about 27% in control reactions. Whether proliferating Tregs from siplizumab cultures actually had suppressive function was not functionally confirmed. Compared with memory T cells, unstimulated naive T cells appeared more diverse, and naive cells seemed to make a substantial contribution to the alloresponse. Because sequences at frequencies below about 10^-5 were poorly captured, only a minor fraction of alloreactive clones could be mapped back to unstimulated subsets. A naive or memory phenotype could not be assigned to roughly 75-97% of proliferating CD4+ or CD8+ clones. Siplizumab significantly lowered the cumulative frequency of alloreactive sequences that could be traced to unstimulated CD4+ memory T cells.

Libraries were constructed by the immunoSEQ multiplex PCR assay. Around 10^5 TCR templates per sample were assayed by the deep sequencing platform. Genomic DNA extracted from sorted T cells was the material used for TCRbeta CDR3 sequencing. The source study handled its data this way. The R programming language was used for clonal analysis of TCRbeta CDR3 data. Alloreactive CD4+ and CD8+ clones were defined by comparing unstimulated samples with post-reaction CFSE-low samples. Regulatory or non-regulatory origin was assigned to alloreactive CD4+ clones by matching of sequences to sorted unstimulated Treg and non-Treg repertoires. TCRdb holds this immuneACCESS table with in-frame rearrangements only. Some clones are missing; in checked studies, unresolved V genes explain under half, and the rest has no known cause. V, J and clone size are taken as reported in that table, and D and trimming were inferred from the DNA itself. The sample data list around 99,000 clones, and 92% of these were observed just once. Clones ranked in the top ten supply around 0.73% of the sample.

Sorted unstimulated T cells and proliferating T cells recovered from mixed lymphocyte reactions were subjected to TCRbeta CDR3 sequencing. Fresh whole blood from around 11 HLA-typed healthy donors was used to isolate PBMCs. To map where alloreactive clones came from, CD4+ regulatory T cells in the unstimulated state were FACS-sorted. On this clone itself: No antigen is known for it. No per-base quality is available; no much larger clone lies one base away.

Trimming leaves V shorter by 4 bases and J shorter by 4 bases, with the junction holding 7 bases beyond the gene matches. Counted from cysteine to phenylalanine, this CDR3 has 15 amino acids. The only DNA kept is the CDR3, 45 bases in frame from the first base. CDR1 and CDR2 (SEHNR, FQNEAQ) derive from the germline V gene (reference sequence). What was sequenced was Tregs sorted from blood. The chain is encoded by TRBV7-9 joined to TRBJ2-1; 7 bases in the middle match TRBD2. This receptor was identified in a human donor in good health. The nucleotide sequence reads as follows: TGTGCCAGCAGCTCTGGACTAGATGGATACAATGAGCAGTTCTTC. Translation gives CASSSGLDGYNEQFF.